This is a list of T cell receptor beta chains from one sample in a study of OX40 agonist ivuxolimab in advanced cancers. Profiled with immunoSEQ multiplex PCR; TCRdb holds only in-frame clones, not every one. The sample includes tens of thousands of clones, 93% of them seen just once. Here the sequenced sample was CD4+ or CD8+ T cells sorted from blood, taken in a trial of the OX40 agonist ivuxolimab. The receptors stem from an adult with an advanced solid tumor such as melanoma, head and neck, liver or kidney cancer. Each CDR3 is given with its conserved first and last residue. D genes are given only for firm matches. Only some rows state a clone size, as once, few, many or a class for expanded clones.

size	V	length	J	D	DNA	CDR3
.	TRBV15	18	TRBJ2-1	TRBD2	TGTGCCACCAGCAACCCGGGACTAGCGGTCGTCTCCTACAATGAGCAGTTCTTC	CATSNPGLAVVSYNEQFF
.	TRBV5-6	12	TRBJ2-1	.	TGTGCCAGCAGCTTGGCCGACAATGAGCAGTTCTTC	CASSLADNEQFF
.	TRBV9	15	TRBJ2-7	.	TGTGCCAGCAGCGGTACGGGAGAGAGCTCCTACGAGCAGTACTTC	CASSGTGESSYEQYF
once	TRBV19	19	TRBJ2-2	TRBD2	TGTGCCAGTAGTATAGATCAACTAGCGGGAGGGCCGAACACCGGGGAGCTGTTTTTT	CASSIDQLAGGPNTGELFF
.	TRBV15	15	TRBJ1-4	TRBD1	TGTGCCACCAGCAGCGAGAGGGGGCTCTCTGAAAAACTGTTTTTT	CATSSERGLSEKLFF
.	TRBV4-3	14	TRBJ2-7	TRBD1	TGCGCCAGCAGCCATGGGACAGGGAACTACGAGCAGTACTTC	CASSHGTGNYEQYF
.	TRBV14	14	TRBJ2-7	TRBD1	TGTGCCAGCAGCCCTCGACAGGGGCCTTACGAGCAGTACTTC	CASSPRQGPYEQYF
.	TRBV7-8	16	TRBJ2-7	TRBD2	TGTGCCAGCAGCTTAGCTCTAGCGGGAGGATCCTACGAGCAGTACTTC	CASSLALAGGSYEQYF
.	TRBV4-3	14	TRBJ2-7	TRBD1	TGCGCCAGCAGCCAGGGACAGGGGAGTTACGAGCAGTACTTC	CASSQGQGSYEQYF
.	TRBV27	13	TRBJ2-1	.	TGTGCCAGCAGTGACAGCTCCTACAATGAGCAGTTCTTC	CASSDSSYNEQFF
.	TRBV9	17	TRBJ1-1	.	TGTGCCAGCAGCCCCAACCCAATGAGAAGGGATGCCACTGAAGCTTTCTTT	CASSPNPMRRDATEAFF
.	TRBV30	13	TRBJ1-1	.	TGTGCCTGGAGTGGAGGGCACTTCACTGAAGCTTTCTTT	CAWSGGHFTEAFF
.	TRBV7-9	11	TRBJ1-4	.	TGTGCCAGCCTTCAAGCCGAGAGACTGTTTTTT	CASLQAERLFF
.	TRBV7-6	12	TRBJ2-1	.	TGTGCCAGCAGTCGGGGCTACAATGAGCAGTTCTTC	CASSRGYNEQFF
.	TRBV27	13	TRBJ2-5	.	TGTGCCAGCAGCCTCTATCCGGTTACTCCCCAGTACTTC	CASSLYPVTPQYF
.	TRBV27	14	TRBJ2-7	TRBD1	TGTGCCAGCAGTTTCCTCCGGGACAGCTACGAGCAGTACTTC	CASSFLRDSYEQYF
.	TRBV27	14	TRBJ2-5	TRBD2	TGTGCCAGCAGTACACTAGCGGTGGGGGAGACCCAGTACTTC	CASSTLAVGETQYF
.	TRBV27	14	TRBJ2-3	TRBD2	TGTGCCAGCAGTAGCCCTAGCGGGGGGGATACGCAGTATTTT	CASSSPSGGDTQYF
.	TRBV27	13	TRBJ1-3	.	TGTGCCAGCAGCCCAGGCTCTGGAAACACCATATATTTT	CASSPGSGNTIYF
.	TRBV28	13	TRBJ1-1	.	TGTGCCAGCAGTTCCTTGGACGGATTAGAAGCTTTCTTT	CASSSLDGLEAFF
.	TRBV7-9	14	TRBJ2-3	.	TGTGCCAGCAGCTTATGGTCAGCGGTAGATACGCAGTATTTT	CASSLWSAVDTQYF
.	TRBV15	17	TRBJ2-3	.	TGTGCCACCAGTACACGGGTTTTGAGACCTAGCACAGATACGCAGTATTTT	CATSTRVLRPSTDTQYF
few	TRBV28	16	TRBJ1-1	.	TGTGCCAGCGGCCTACCCAAATATGGGGGCCGTACTGAAGCTTTCTTT	CASGLPKYGGRTEAFF
.	TRBV19	16	TRBJ1-5	TRBD1	TGTGCCAGTAGTATAGCGGCAGGGGGAATGAAGCAGCCCCAGCATTTT	CASSIAAGGMKQPQHF
.	TRBV4-1	15	TRBJ1-5	.	TGCGCCAGCAGCCAAACGGGAGGGACGGAGCAGCCCCAGCATTTT	CASSQTGGTEQPQHF
.	TRBV5-1	14	TRBJ1-1	TRBD1	TGCGCCAGCAGAAACTACAGGGGCGAGACTGAAGCTTTCTTT	CASRNYRGETEAFF
.	TRBV7-6	15	TRBJ2-7	.	TGTGCCAGCAGCCAAAACTCCGACGGTTCCTACGAGCAGTACTTC	CASSQNSDGSYEQYF
.	TRBV7-9	13	TRBJ1-5	.	TGTGCCAGCAGCTTATCGGCCCATCAGCCCCAGCATTTT	CASSLSAHQPQHF
.	TRBV11-3	17	TRBJ2-2	TRBD2	TGTGCCAGCAACCCGACTAGCGGGAGGGCTAACACCGGGGAGCTGTTTTTT	CASNPTSGRANTGELFF
.	TRBV4-1	17	TRBJ2-7	TRBD2	TGCGCCAGCAGCCTGATTGTCTCGCGGGAGAACTCCTACGAGCAGTACTTC	CASSLIVSRENSYEQYF
.	TRBV9	15	TRBJ2-1	.	TGTGCCAGCAGCGTAGGGGGGAGTTGGAACAATGAGCAGTTCTTC	CASSVGGSWNNEQFF
once	TRBV6-4	13	TRBJ2-3	.	TGTGCCAGCAGTGACAGGGCTACAGATACGCAGTATTTT	CASSDRATDTQYF
.	TRBV7-2	17	TRBJ2-3	TRBD2	TGTGCCAGCAGCCCCCGACTAGCGGGAGCCTCCATAGATACGCAGTATTTT	CASSPRLAGASIDTQYF
.	TRBV6-5	15	TRBJ1-5	.	TGTGCCAGCTGCATCGGGGTTTATAGCAATCAGCCCCAGCATTTT	CASCIGVYSNQPQHF
.	TRBV25-1	11	TRBJ1-2	.	TGTGCCAGCAGTGAATACTATGGCTACACCTTC	CASSEYYGYTF
.	TRBV19	14	TRBJ2-7	.	TGTGCCAGTAGTATAGCGGAGAGGACCTACGAGCAGTACTTC	CASSIAERTYEQYF
medium-sized	TRBV5-4	15	TRBJ2-7	TRBD1	TGTGCCAGCAGCGTTTGGGGACAGGGCCTATACGAGCAGTACTTC	CASSVWGQGLYEQYF
.	TRBV15	18	TRBJ2-1	TRBD2	TGTGCCACCAGCAGAGATGGGCCGAGAGCTAGCGGATACAATGAGCAGTTCTTC	CATSRDGPRASGYNEQFF
.	TRBV5-3	14	TRBJ1-2	.	TGTGCCAGAAGTGAGGACAGTTCCAACTATGGCTACACCTTC	CARSEDSSNYGYTF
once	TRBV4-3	16	TRBJ2-7	TRBD1	TGCGCCAGCAGCCAAGATACGGGCAGGGGGCCCTACGAGCAGTACTTC	CASSQDTGRGPYEQYF
.	TRBV29-1	10	TRBJ2-1	.	TGCAGCGTTGGAGGGAGTGAGCAGTTCTTC	CSVGGSEQFF